This section outlines one T cell receptor (beta chain) sequence together with its context. TCRdb keeps only in-frame clones here, not all; method: immunoSEQ multiplex PCR. Seen here are about 26,000 clones, more than 70% observed once, and the top ten hold approximately 22%. Germline CDR1 reads MDHEN; CDR2 reads SYDVKM. V lost 8 bases to trimming and J lost 7 bases, with 12 bases between them. The CDR3 sequence is 12 residues long. The data belong to a study of OX40 agonist ivuxolimab in advanced cancers. Study summary: With ivuxolimab, an agonistic anti-OX40 (CD134) antibody, patients were treated.

This clonotype originated in an adult with an advanced solid tumor such as melanoma, head and neck, liver or kidney cancer. The input for sequencing was CD4+ or CD8+ T cells sorted from blood, taken in a trial of the OX40 agonist ivuxolimab. This chain connects TRBV28 to TRBJ1-5; D uncertain. DNA for the CDR3: TGTGCCAGCCGCTCGGGGTTACAGCCCCAGCATTTT. It codes for CASRSGLQPQHF.